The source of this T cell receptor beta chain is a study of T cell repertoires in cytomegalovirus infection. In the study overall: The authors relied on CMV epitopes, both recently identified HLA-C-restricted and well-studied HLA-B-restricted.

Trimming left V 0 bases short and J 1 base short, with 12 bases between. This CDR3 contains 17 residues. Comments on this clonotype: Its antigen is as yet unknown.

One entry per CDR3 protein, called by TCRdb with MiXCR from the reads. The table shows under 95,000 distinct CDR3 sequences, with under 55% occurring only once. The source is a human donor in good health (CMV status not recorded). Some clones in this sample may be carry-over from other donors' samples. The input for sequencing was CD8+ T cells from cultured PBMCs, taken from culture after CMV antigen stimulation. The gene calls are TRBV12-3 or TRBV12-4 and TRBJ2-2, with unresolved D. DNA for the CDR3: TGTGCCAGCAGTTTAGCGCCTTCCTTAGGGAACACCGGGGAGCTGTTTTTT. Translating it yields CASSLAPSLGNTGELFF.